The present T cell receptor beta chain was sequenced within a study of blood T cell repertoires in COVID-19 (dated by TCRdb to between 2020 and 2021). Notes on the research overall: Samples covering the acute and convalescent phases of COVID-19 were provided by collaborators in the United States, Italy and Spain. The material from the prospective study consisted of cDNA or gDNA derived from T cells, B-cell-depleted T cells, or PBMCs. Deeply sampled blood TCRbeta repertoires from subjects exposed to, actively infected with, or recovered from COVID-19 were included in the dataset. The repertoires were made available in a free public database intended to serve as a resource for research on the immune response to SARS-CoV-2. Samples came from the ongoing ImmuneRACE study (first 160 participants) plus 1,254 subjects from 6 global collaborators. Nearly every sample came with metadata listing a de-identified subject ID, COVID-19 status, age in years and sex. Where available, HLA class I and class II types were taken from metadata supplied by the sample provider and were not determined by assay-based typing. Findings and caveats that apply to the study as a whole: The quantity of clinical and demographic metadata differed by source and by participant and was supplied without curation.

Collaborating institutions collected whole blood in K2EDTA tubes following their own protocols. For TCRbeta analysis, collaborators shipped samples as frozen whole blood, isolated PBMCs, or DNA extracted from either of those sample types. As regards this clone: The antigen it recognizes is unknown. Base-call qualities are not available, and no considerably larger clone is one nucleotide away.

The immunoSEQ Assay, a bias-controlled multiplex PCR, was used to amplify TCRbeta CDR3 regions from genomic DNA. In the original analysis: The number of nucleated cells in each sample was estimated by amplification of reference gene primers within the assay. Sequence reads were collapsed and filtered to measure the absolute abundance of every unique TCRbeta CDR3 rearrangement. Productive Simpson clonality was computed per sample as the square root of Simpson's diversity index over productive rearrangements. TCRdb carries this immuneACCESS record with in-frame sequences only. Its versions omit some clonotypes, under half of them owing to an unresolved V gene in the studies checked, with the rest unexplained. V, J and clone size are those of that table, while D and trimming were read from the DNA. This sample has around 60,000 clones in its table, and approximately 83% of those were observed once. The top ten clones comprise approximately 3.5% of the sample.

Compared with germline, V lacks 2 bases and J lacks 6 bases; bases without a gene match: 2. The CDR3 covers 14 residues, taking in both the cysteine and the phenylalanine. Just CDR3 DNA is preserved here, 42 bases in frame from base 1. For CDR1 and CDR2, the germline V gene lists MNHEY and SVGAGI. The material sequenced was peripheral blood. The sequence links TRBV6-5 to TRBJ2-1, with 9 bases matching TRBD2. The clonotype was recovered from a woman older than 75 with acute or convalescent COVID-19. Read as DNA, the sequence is TGTGCCAGCAGTTACCTGCGGGGGGGCAATGAGCAGTTCTTC. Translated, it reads CASSYLRGGNEQFF.